This TCR beta chain stems from a study of blood T cell repertoires in COVID-19. The data were produced by immunoSEQ multiplex PCR, yet TCRdb's version contains in-frame clones alone and is incomplete. The repertoire consists of about 290,000 clones, with about 85% occurring once and the leading ten covering around 4.2%. This CDR3 has 14 residues. J lost 6 bases, V lost 6 bases, and 7 bases had no gene match. The germline gives CDR1 MNHEY, CDR2 SVGEGT. This clone occurred once. Sequenced: peripheral blood. The V and J genes are TRBV6-2 or TRBV6-3 and TRBJ2-2; 7 nucleotides match TRBD1. The TCR originated in a woman aged 50 to 60 with active or convalescent COVID-19. The CDR3 here is CASSRGQFSGELFF. Here the CDR3 DNA reads TGTGCCAGCAGCCGGGGACAGTTTTCCGGGGAGCTGTTTTTT.